The 28 T cell receptor beta chains below were found in one sample sequenced in a study of identifying expanded T cells in peripheral blood (dated 2019 in TCRdb). The library was produced with the immunoSEQ multiplex PCR assay. Drawn from immuneACCESS, this table holds only the in-frame rearrangements with V and J called that TCRdb kept. Clones are partly lost; checked studies trace under half to an unresolved V gene and leave the rest unexplained. Across this sample there are approximately 110,000 clones, with about 88% seen only once. The leading ten clones occupy just under 8.5% of the sample. Input material: blood. The source is a person aged 18 to 70 in good health.

The chain has TRBV5-1 and TRBJ1-5; a possible D gene is TRBD1 (6 bases). Germline V gene sequence: CDR1 SGHRS, CDR2 YFSETQ. Trimming shortened V by 0 bases and J by 3 bases, and 10 bases separated the two germline ends. The CDR3 has 15 amino acids. The CDR3, as DNA: TGCGCCAGCAGCTTGGGGGACACTCACAATCAGCCCCAGCATTTT. Translated: CASSLGDTHNQPQHF.

This sequence joins TRBV6-4 and TRBJ2-1; a possible D gene is TRBD2 (5 bases). V lost 6 bases and J 2 bases, leaving 14 bases between the germline ends. This CDR3 is 15 amino acids long. Germline assignment: CDR1 MRHNA and CDR2 SNTAGT. CDR3 DNA: TGTGCCAGCAGCATCCAAGGACTGCCCTACAATGAGCAGTTCTTC. Translating it yields CASSIQGLPYNEQFF.

J is TRBJ2-5 and V is TRBV29-1; TRBD2 matches 9 bases. Germline-derived CDR1 and CDR2 are SQVTM and ANQGSEA. The CDR3 has 12 amino acids. V dropped 6 bases and J dropped 5; count of bases not matched to a gene: 4. DNA for the CDR3: TGCAGCGTAGCGGGGGGCAGGGAGACCCAGTACTTC. Protein sequence: CSVAGGRETQYF.

The chain employs TRBV19 and TRBJ1-3; D is unresolved. Germline V lookup: CDR1 LNHDA, CDR2 SQIVND (reference sequence). Trimming stripped 3 bases from V and 4 bases from J, with 13 bases between. This CDR3 contains 15 residues. CDR3 residues: CASSIPGEAGNTIYF. For the CDR3, the DNA is TGTGCCAGTAGTATCCCCGGGGAGGCCGGAAACACCATATATTTT. The full variable domain, in which reference TRBV19 and TRBJ1-3 provide the parts outside the CDR3, is DGGITQSPKYLFRKEGQNVTLSCEQNLNHDAMYWYRQDPGQGLRLIYYSQIVNDFQKGDIAEGYSVSREKKESFPLTVTSAQKNPTAFYLCASSIPGEAGNTIYFGEGSWLTVV.

The chain joins TRBV7-2 to TRBJ2-3; D call uncertain. Germline lookup yields CDR1 SGHTA and CDR2 FQGNSA. V shed 0 bases and J shed 3 bases, with 10 bases lying between them. There are 15 residues in the CDR3. In nucleotides, the CDR3 is TGTGCCAGCAGCTTAGCCGGCCCCCTGACAGATACGCAGTATTTT. The encoded protein is CASSLAGPLTDTQYF.

This clone was observed a single time. The J gene is TRBJ1-5, the V gene TRBV19, with D hard to call. This CDR3 region has 16 residues. Germline assignment: CDR1 LNHDA and CDR2 SQIVND (reference sequence). Trimming removed 4 bases at V and 0 bases at J, with 13 bases between. CDR3 sequence (DNA): TGTGCCAGTAGTACCCTGGACGGGTATAGCAATCAGCCCCAGCATTTT. It yields the protein CASSTLDGYSNQPQHF.

This rearrangement joins TRBV5-6 to TRBJ2-7; D gene unclear. V was clipped by 0 bases and J by 4 bases, with 8 bases between them. The CDR3 covers 13 residues. Germline V lookup: CDR1 SGHDT, CDR2 YYEEEE. In DNA, the CDR3 is TGTGCCAGCAGCTTGGGCCAGATATACGAGCAGTACTTC. Translating it yields CASSLGQIYEQYF.

The chain couples TRBV5-5 to TRBJ2-2; tentatively, D is TRBD2 (6 bases). The CDR3 runs to 15 residues. The V gene's germline CDR1 is SGHKS and CDR2 YYEKEE (reference sequence). Trimming removed 4 bases from V and 0 bases from J, with 10 bases in between. CDR3 bases: TGTGCCAGCAGCCGGGAGTTCGCGAACACCGGGGAGCTGTTTTTT. It yields the protein CASSREFANTGELFF.

The chain joins TRBV30 to TRBJ2-1; 9 nucleotides align to TRBD2. This CDR3 contains 13 residues. CDR1 is GTSNPN and CDR2 is SVGIG in the germline V gene (reference sequence). J lost 6 bases, V lost 6 bases, and 6 bases had no gene match. DNA of the CDR3: TGTGCCTGTGAGGGGACTAGCTTCAATGAGCAGTTCTTC. Translation: CACEGTSFNEQFF.

The chain has TRBV5-8 and TRBJ1-4; 10 bases are shared with TRBD1. Looked up from germline, CDR1 is SGHTS and CDR2 is YDEGEE. V lost 3 bases, J lost 0 bases, and 5 bases stayed unmatched. This CDR3 spans 17 amino acids. The CDR3 coding sequence is TGTGCCAGCAGCTGGGGACAGGGGACAGCAACTAATGAAAAACTGTTTTTT. Translated: CASSWGQGTATNEKLFF.

The CDR3 here is CASSPYLEGSSGNTIYF. As DNA, the CDR3 is TGTGCCAGCAGCCCCTATTTGGAGGGTAGCTCTGGAAACACCATATATTTT. The chain couples TRBV7-6 to TRBJ1-3; D not resolved. The CDR3 has 17 residues. The germline V gene has CDR1 SGHVS and CDR2 FNYEAQ. Trimming removed 5 bases at V and 0 bases at J, with 17 bases between.

CDR3 region: CAWTGEYNQPQHF. The CDR3 region has the DNA TGTGCCTGGACCGGGGAGTATAATCAGCCCCAGCATTTT. The chain is built from TRBV30 and TRBJ1-5; D not resolved. CDR3 size: 13 residues. Germline CDR1 and CDR2: GTSNPN and SVGIG (reference sequence). V was pared by 4 bases and J by 4 bases, with 11 bases between.

CDR3 loop: CASPQPRTHPGDSPLHF. The CDR3 DNA reads as TGTGCCAGCCCTCAACCACGGACACACCCGGGGGATTCACCCCTCCACTTT. This chain links TRBV25-1 with TRBJ1-6; tentative D call: TRBD1 (5 bases). Looked up from germline, CDR1 is MGHDK and CDR2 is SYGVNS. With 8 bases removed from V and 8 bases from J, the gap between germline ends came to 25 bases. The CDR3 runs 17 residues.

The chain has TRBV7-2 and TRBJ1-1; no reliable D call. The germline V and J ends were trimmed by 3 bases and 7 bases, with 12 bases remaining between them. CDR1 is SGHTA, CDR2 FQGNSA, per germline. The CDR3 is made up of 13 amino acids. CDR3 DNA: TGTGCCAGCAGCTTGGCCTTGGTAGGTGAAGCTTTCTTT. Translated: CASSLALVGEAFF.

The table lists this clone with a count of one. J is TRBJ2-7 and V is TRBV28; D remains ambiguous. The V and J ends lost 2 bases and 5 bases respectively, with 10 bases between them. The CDR3 extends over 13 amino acids. Germline V gene sequence: CDR1 MDHEN, CDR2 SYDVKM. The CDR3 sequence: CASSLVKVNEQYF. The CDR3 region has the DNA TGTGCCAGCAGTTTAGTTAAAGTCAACGAGCAGTACTTC.

V usage is TRBV7-2 and J usage is TRBJ1-4; TRBD1 agrees at 9 bases. Unmatched junction bases numbered 8, after V lost 1 base and J lost 5 bases. The V gene's germline CDR1 is SGHTA and CDR2 FQGNSA. CDR3 size: 17 residues. CDR3 nucleotides: TGTGCCAGCAGCTTAGGTTCAAGGGGACAGGGAAATGAAAAACTGTTTTTT. It is translated as CASSLGSRGQGNEKLFF.

The chain carries TRBV29-1 and TRBJ1-1; TRBD1 is a possible D gene (5 bases). This CDR3 is built from 14 residues. The V gene's germline CDR1 is SQVTM and CDR2 ANQGSEA. Trimming took off 7 bases at V and 4 bases at J, with 19 bases between the two ends. The CDR3 region has the DNA TGCAGCGGATACGACAGTGGCATGATCACTGAAGCTTTCTTT. It codes for CSGYDSGMITEAFF.

The gene calls are TRBV27 and TRBJ2-7; D ambiguous. This CDR3 is 15 amino acids long. CDR1 is MNHEY and CDR2 is SMNVEV in the germline V gene (reference sequence). Trimming stripped 4 bases from V and 4 bases from J, with 17 bases between. CDR3: CASSSLPGPYYEQYF. In nucleotides, the CDR3 is TGTGCCAGCAGTTCACTCCCCGGGCCTTATTACGAGCAGTACTTC.

The rearrangement uses TRBV19 and TRBJ1-5; D is uncertain. There are 13 residues in the CDR3. The V gene's germline CDR1 is LNHDA and CDR2 SQIVND (reference sequence). V gave up 0 bases and J gave up 6 bases, with 6 bases separating them. CDR3 sequence (DNA): TGTGCCAGTAGTATAGACGAGGGTCAGCCCCAGCATTTT. Translating gives CASSIDEGQPQHF.

The chain employs TRBV13 and TRBJ1-5, with D maybe TRBD1 (6 bases). V was trimmed by 2 bases and J by 3 bases, leaving 8 bases between them. The length of the CDR3 is 14 residues. CDR1 is PRHDT, CDR2 FYEKMQ, per germline (reference sequence). The CDR3 DNA reads as TGTGCCAGCAGCTTACAGGGGTTCAATCAGCCCCAGCATTTT. Its translation: CASSLQGFNQPQHF. Complete variable domain (other parts from reference TRBV13 and TRBJ1-5): AAGVIQSPRHLIKEKRETATLKCYPIPRHDTVYWYQQGPGQDPQFLISFYEKMQSDKGSIPDRFSAQQFSDYHSELNMSSLELGDSALYFCASSLQGFNQPQHFGDGTRLSIL.

In this sample, this clone turned up once. V and J are TRBV6-4 and TRBJ2-1; 9 bases fit TRBD2. The CDR3 is made up of 17 amino acids. V was pared by 2 bases and J by 0 bases, with 5 bases of the junction left unmatched. Germline assignment: CDR1 MRHNA and CDR2 SNTAGT. Here the CDR3 reads CASSDGLAGSSYNEQFF. The CDR3 DNA reads TGTGCCAGCAGTGACGGGCTAGCGGGAAGCTCCTACAATGAGCAGTTCTTC.

V gene TRBV27 combines with J gene TRBJ2-7, with D perhaps matching TRBD1 or TRBD2 (5 bases each). V was clipped by 5 bases and J by 6 bases, with 14 bases between them. Per the germline V gene, CDR1 is MNHEY and CDR2 is SMNVEV (reference sequence). This CDR3 comprises 13 residues. The CDR3 coding sequence is TGTGCCAGCAGTACCGGGACCACCGGCGAGCAGTACTTC. This gives the protein CASSTGTTGEQYF.

This clone was picked up a small number of times. The chain is built from TRBV6-1 and TRBJ1-1; possible D gene TRBD1, 6 bases. V lost 4 bases to trimming and J lost 4 bases, with 13 bases between them. Germline CDR1 and CDR2: MNHNS and SASEGT. The CDR3 covers 14 residues. CDR3 in amino acids: CASSAFSGATEAFF. The CDR3 bases are TGTGCCAGCAGTGCGTTCTCAGGGGCCACTGAAGCTTTCTTT.

The chain combines TRBV7-8 with TRBJ1-5; no definite D call. CDR1 is SGHVS and CDR2 is FQNEAQ in the germline V gene. The length of the CDR3 is 15 residues. Trimming removed 5 bases at V and 2 bases at J, with 13 bases between. The CDR3 reads CASSPRLFGNQPQHF. CDR3 DNA sequence: TGTGCCAGCAGCCCCCGCCTCTTCGGCAATCAGCCCCAGCATTTT. Based on the CDR3 plus reference TRBV7-8 and TRBJ1-5, the full variable domain is GAGVSQSPRYKVAKRGQDVALRCDPISGHVSLFWYQQALGQGPEFLTYFQNEAQLDKSGLPSDRFFAERPEGSVSTLKIQRTQQEDSAVYLCASSPRLFGNQPQHFGDGTRLSIL.

There are many counts of this clone. The chain recombines TRBV7-3 with TRBJ1-1; possibly TRBD1 for D (5 bases). The CDR3 totals 15 residues. V was trimmed by 0 bases and J by 5 bases, leaving 13 bases between them. Germline V gives CDR1 SGHTA, CDR2 FQGTGA. In DNA form, the CDR3 reads TGTGCCAGCAGCTTAACGGCCCAGGGTGTGACTGAAGCTTTCTTT. It translates to CASSLTAQGVTEAFF.

The chain links TRBV6-1 to TRBJ2-7; 9 bases match TRBD1. CDR1 and CDR2 from the germline V gene are MNHNS and SASEGT. CDR3 length equals 20 residues. V dropped 2 bases and J dropped 3; count of bases not matched to a gene: 20. Written as DNA, the CDR3 is TGTGCCAGCAGTGAATATCCGCACAGGGGGCGAATGGCCCTCGGCTACGAGCAGTACTTC. It translates to CASSEYPHRGRMALGYEQYF.

The chain has TRBV19 and TRBJ2-7, with a weak D call TRBD2 (6 bases). Trimming removed 8 bases from V and 2 bases from J, with 22 bases in between. The CDR3 spans 16 residues. Germline V gives CDR1 LNHDA, CDR2 SQIVND (reference sequence). This CDR3 is CASGDPGTRGAYEQYF. CDR3 coding DNA: TGTGCCAGTGGAGACCCGGGGACTCGAGGAGCCTACGAGCAGTACTTC.

This rearrangement joins TRBV29-1 to TRBJ1-2; no firm D call. V gave up 6 bases and J gave up 1 base, with 18 bases separating them. Per the germline V gene, CDR1 is SQVTM and CDR2 is ANQGSEA. The CDR3 sequence is 15 residues long. The CDR3 spells CSVFYAGSLNYGYTF. DNA of the CDR3: TGCAGCGTATTTTATGCAGGCAGCCTTAACTATGGCTACACCTTC.